One and the same sample provided the 14 T cell receptor beta chains below, sequenced in a study of T cell changes during pregnancy in multiple sclerosis. The table came from immunoSEQ multiplex PCR; TCRdb's copy has only in-frame clones and leaves some out. The repertoire holds under 45,000 clones, with roughly 89% as singletons. The sequencing here drew on CD4+ T cells from peripheral blood mononuclear cells, taken in the second trimester of pregnancy. These receptors were taken from a female donor in good health, enrolled as a control in a pregnancy study.

This rearrangement joins TRBV1 to TRBJ1-5. TRBV1 is a documented pseudogene. This CDR3 spans 13 amino acids. CDR3 amino acids: CTSSQGGSQPQHF. The DNA of the CDR3 is TGCACCAGCAGCCAAGGCGGGAGTCAGCCCCAGCATTTT.

This rearrangement joins TRBV30 to TRBJ2-7, with D perhaps matching TRBD2 (6 bases). Germline CDR1 is GTSNPN and CDR2 is SVGIG (reference sequence). Trimming shortened V by 4 bases and J by 3 bases, and 22 bases separated the two germline ends. The length of the CDR3 is 16 residues. The CDR3 loop is CAWTSPYGEVNYEQYF. CDR3 nucleotide sequence: TGTGCCTGGACCTCTCCCTATGGGGAGGTGAACTACGAGCAGTACTTC.

V and J are TRBV6-6 and TRBJ1-2; 9 positions match TRBD1. This CDR3 has 14 residues. Germline V CDR1 and CDR2: MNHNY, SVGAGI (reference sequence). The V gene end was trimmed by 8 bases and the J gene end by 4 bases; junction bases not matched to a gene: 8. CDR3 residues: CASRGGDRVYGYTF. The CDR3 DNA is TGTGCCAGCCGAGGGGGGGACAGGGTCTATGGCTACACCTTC.

The chain carries TRBV28 and TRBJ1-5, with D possibly TRBD1 on 5 matching bases. This CDR3 spans 14 amino acids. Germline CDR1 reads MDHEN; CDR2 reads SYDVKM. V was pared by 7 bases and J by 8 bases, with 18 bases between. This CDR3 reads CASITGGQGEPQHF. CDR3 nucleotide sequence: TGTGCCAGCATTACCGGAGGGCAAGGGGAGCCCCAGCATTTT.

J is TRBJ2-2 and V is TRBV6-1; D is ambiguous. Trimming removed 4 bases at V and 6 bases at J, with 9 bases between. The CDR3 is 13 amino acids. Germline CDR1 and CDR2: MNHNS and SASEGT. The CDR3 DNA follows: TGTGCCAGCAGTGGCACGGTGGCCGGGGAGCTGTTTTTT. It specifies CASSGTVAGELFF.

The chain has TRBV7-2 and TRBJ2-1, with D unclear. The CDR3 length is 14 residues. Germline CDR1 and CDR2: SGHTA and FQGNSA. The V end was cut by 5 bases, the J end by 5 bases, with 13 bases between. The CDR3 DNA is TGTGCCAGCAGCCCAGGCGTCAAAGACAATGAGCAGTTCTTC. This sequence encodes CASSPGVKDNEQFF. Together with reference TRBV7-2 and TRBJ2-1, the CDR3 gives the full variable domain: GAGVSQSPSNKVTEKGKDVELRCDPISGHTALYWYRQSLGQGLEFLIYFQGNSAPDKSGLPSDRFSAERTGGSVSTLTIQRTQQEDSAVYLCASSPGVKDNEQFFGPGTRLTVL.

This clone was counted a single time. The rearrangement links TRBV7-8 to TRBJ1-2; D ambiguous. Germline CDR1 SGHVS, CDR2 FQNEAQ. Trimming pared 4 bases from V and 5 bases from J, leaving 14 bases between. This CDR3 has 14 residues. This chain's CDR3 is CASSSARLEYGYTF. The DNA of the CDR3 is TGTGCCAGCAGCTCCGCCCGCTTGGAGTATGGCTACACCTTC.

The genes are TRBV28 and TRBJ2-1; 7 nucleotides line up with TRBD2. V lost 3 bases to trimming and J lost 6 bases; unmatched junction nucleotides: 8. The CDR3 is made up of 15 amino acids. Germline CDR1 and CDR2: MDHEN and SYDVKM. The CDR3 sequence: CASSLGGRAINEQFF. For the CDR3, the DNA is TGTGCCAGCAGTTTGGGGGGGAGGGCCATCAATGAGCAGTTCTTC.

This clone came up once. The chain has TRBV30 and TRBJ1-3; tentatively, D is TRBD1 (6 bases). The ends were cut back, 8 bases at V and 5 bases at J, with 19 bases in the middle. Germline assignment: CDR1 GTSNPN and CDR2 SVGIG (reference sequence). This CDR3 comprises 14 residues. CDR3 in DNA: TGTGCCACCATAACCGGGACAAGCCGAAACACCATATATTTT. Residues: CATITGTSRNTIYF.

Only one count was recorded for this clone. V gene TRBV14 combines with J gene TRBJ2-6, with 11 bases that match TRBD1. This CDR3 is 18 amino acids long. Germline V gives CDR1 SGHDN, CDR2 FVKESK. After removal of 2 bases from V and 2 bases from J, the junction contained 5 bases not matched to a gene. CDR3 coding DNA: TGTGCCAGCAGCCAACTACCGGGACAGGGGGCTGGGGCCAACGTCCTGACTTTC. Amino acids: CASSQLPGQGAGANVLTF.

The CDR3 protein is CASSQRQGYNSPLHF. Here the CDR3 DNA reads TGTGCCAGCAGTCAAAGACAGGGGTATAATTCACCCCTCCACTTT. The V and J genes are TRBV9 and TRBJ1-6; TRBD1 agrees at 8 bases. The V gene end was trimmed by 5 bases and the J gene end by 4 bases; junction bases not matched to a gene: 5. From germline, CDR1 is SGDLS and CDR2 YYNGEE. CDR3 length equals 15 residues.

The chain employs TRBV5-4 and TRBJ2-5; TRBD2 matches at 10 bases. Germline CDR1 reads SGHNT; CDR2 reads YYREEE (reference sequence). The CDR3 sequence is 15 residues long. With 4 bases clipped from V and 2 bases from J, the junction kept 5 bases outside the gene matches. The CDR3 loop is CASSLNSGRQETQYF. CDR3 DNA: TGTGCCAGCAGCCTTAATAGCGGGAGGCAAGAGACCCAGTACTTC.

J is TRBJ2-1 and V is TRBV18; 10 bases match TRBD2. Germline values: CDR1 KGHSH, CDR2 LQKENI. The trim removed 4 bases at V and 8 bases at J, leaving 8 bases unmatched. The CDR3 extends over 15 amino acids. The CDR3 loop reads CASSLTLAGVDEQFF. Written as DNA, the CDR3 is TGTGCCAGCTCACTAACGCTAGCGGGAGTCGATGAGCAGTTCTTC.

The chain employs TRBV6-5 and TRBJ2-3; possibly TRBD1 for D (6 bases). This CDR3 region has 15 residues. The V end was cut by 6 bases, the J end by 0 bases, with 13 bases between. CDR1 is MNHEY, CDR2 SVGAGI, per germline. The CDR3 nucleotides are TGTGCCAGCAGCCCTGGACAGCCTAGCACAGATACGCAGTATTTT. This translates into CASSPGQPSTDTQYF.